The sequence of this TCR beta chain was determined in a study of T-cell reconstitution after alpha-beta-depleted transplantation in children. This CDR3 is 14 amino acids long. The germline CDR1 and CDR2 sequences are DFQATT and SNEGSKA (reference sequence). V was pared by 3 bases and J by 3 bases, with 1 base of the junction left unmatched. Findings of the study overall: The high TCRbeta diversity at day 60 in some patients came from surviving recipient T cells and thymic progenitors. T-cell counts and diversity were attributed mostly to newly produced T cells one year after transplant. Alpha-beta T cells about two months after transplant reportedly derived from several hundred expanded graft clones.

This clonotype was seen repeatedly, ten times or more. The antigen is unknown. Construction of the TCRbeta library involved unique molecular identifiers. TCRdb independently ran MiXCR on the PCR reads; one entry per CDR3 protein. The table has 200,000 to 250,000 distinct CDR3 sequences, approximately 10% seen once; the top ten hold 28%. The V call is TRBV20-1, the J call TRBJ1-6; 8 nucleotides match TRBD1. Sample: PBMCs, taken before TCRalphabeta/CD19-depleted stem cell transplant. The origin of this receptor is a child younger than two with acute myeloid leukemia, due to receive a stem cell transplant. The CDR3: CSASTGGYNSPLHF. The CDR3 DNA reads TGCAGTGCTAGCACAGGGGGCTATAATTCACCCCTCCACTTT.